Presented here are 3 T cell receptor beta chains from one specimen sequenced in a study of CD8 T cells in Susac syndrome (dated by TCRdb to the late 2010s). Library preparation used the immunoSEQ multiplex PCR assay. RNA was extracted using the RNeasy kit, and about 0.45 to 1 ug of the RNA was reverse transcribed with random hexamers. The raw public reads went through TCRdb reprocessing: fastp at Q25, MiXCR clone calling, in-frame beta chains kept. Records with the same CDR3 protein are collapsed into one entry carrying the most frequent genes and DNA. The sample table records under 200,000 distinct CDR3 sequences; roughly 94% of these occur just once. The top ten constitute around 0.087% of the sample. Sequencing was carried out using CD4+ T cells from PBMCs. The origin of the receptors is a human donor in good health.

The chain employs TRBV20-1 and TRBJ2-7; 8 bases are shared with TRBD1. Germline-derived CDR1 and CDR2 are DFQATT and SNEGSKA (reference sequence). The CDR3 extends over 14 amino acids. V lost 4 bases to trimming and J lost 6 bases; unmatched junction nucleotides: 11. DNA of the CDR3: TGCAGTGCTACACACGGACAGGGAACGGTCGAGCAGTACTTC. Residues: CSATHGQGTVEQYF.

This rearrangement joins TRBV28 to TRBJ2-3, with a tentative D call TRBD1 (6 bases). V was cut by 6 bases and J by 4 bases, with 20 bases left in between. Germline V lookup: CDR1 MDHEN, CDR2 SYDVKM. The CDR3 runs 16 residues. The CDR3 spells CASSRPQGKGPDTQYF. Written as DNA, the CDR3 is TGTGCCAGCAGCCGCCCCCAGGGGAAAGGGCCAGATACGCAGTATTTT.

The J gene is TRBJ2-5, the V gene TRBV14; TRBD2 aligns across 12 bases. The CDR3 consists of 16 residues. Germline V gene sequence: CDR1 SGHDN, CDR2 FVKESK. V gave up 5 bases and J gave up 5 bases; unmatched junction bases: 9. The CDR3 loop is CASSLRLAGVWETQYF. The CDR3 DNA follows: TGTGCCAGCAGCTTACGACTAGCGGGGGTGTGGGAGACCCAGTACTTC.